The TCR beta chain under discussion was sequenced for a study of radiation and T cells in renal cell carcinoma. General study points: From baseline, blood top tumor clonotypes peaked at 2 weeks post-radiation.

Sequenced by immunoSEQ multiplex PCR; TCRdb stores in-frame clones only, minus some. This sample carries more than 60,000 clones, 83% of them seen once, and the ten largest clones take 2% to 3%. Details on this clone: Its antigen is not identified.

Described time point: blood 4 weeks post-SBRT, at nephrectomy. The treatment denotes: 15 Gy SBRT to primary tumor, nephrectomy 4 weeks later. V lost 4 bases to trimming and J lost 3 bases; unmatched junction nucleotides: 10. Germline values: CDR1 SGHDT, CDR2 YYEEEE. The CDR3 is 15 residues long. This TCR derives from a woman aged 55-70 years with renal cell carcinoma. The material was blood, obtained from a patient whose treatment included radiotherapy and nephrectomy. V gene TRBV5-6 combines with J gene TRBJ2-7; 7 positions agree with TRBD1. CDR3 region: CASSRNRQGYYEQYF. CDR3 DNA: TGTGCCAGCAGCCGAAATAGACAGGGATACTACGAGCAGTACTTC.